This TCR beta chain was observed in a study of blood T cell repertoires in COVID-19. Across the study: Whether acute or convalescent, the COVID-19 samples came from the United States, Italy and Spain.

Trimming removed 0 bases at V and 8 bases at J, with 16 bases between. CDR1 is LGHDT and CDR2 is YNNKEL in the germline V gene (reference sequence). The CDR3 runs 15 residues. This table comes from immunoSEQ multiplex PCR, and its TCRdb copy is limited to in-frame clones, with some not included. The table has 260,000 or so clones, roughly 79% seen once; the top ten hold around 7.5%. This clonotype originated in an elderly woman with COVID-19, enrolled during active disease. The V and J genes are TRBV3-1 (or the pseudogene TRBV3-2) and TRBJ1-2, with a weak D call TRBD1 (5 bases). The specimen sequenced was peripheral blood. The CDR3 loop is CASSQEFRERRGYTF. CDR3 sequence (DNA): TGTGCCAGCAGCCAAGAATTCAGGGAAAGAAGAGGCTACACCTTC.